This entry features one T cell receptor (beta chain) sequence. What this receptor recognizes is not known. Nothing much larger sits one base from this clone, and base qualities are not available. This entry is derived from a study of cytomegalovirus exposure and HLA in healthy donors (dated by TCRdb to 2015 to 2018). Study-level background: An earlier analysis of roughly 610 of the donors reported about 300 Gb of sequence data and around 110 million unique TCR beta sequences obtained from 180 million or so T cells. An early release that covered about 640 HLA-typed donors contained around 300 gigabases of sequencing data and roughly 84 million unique TCR sequences. Among 398 genotyped donors of the cohort, an average of around 240,000 unique TCR beta nucleotide sequences were sequenced per donor, around 20% of them non-productive. Of the roughly 400 genotyped donors, less than 90% were placed in the genetic ancestry cluster associated with self-reported Caucasian donors. Genome-wide SNP genotypes for about 65% of the roughly 670 donors were used in a later genetic analysis, which treated that subset as a discovery cohort. An earlier analysis of 587 of the donors used high-throughput TCR beta sequencing to judge whether each TCR beta V gene segment behaved as functional or pseudogenic. The study aimed to test whether cataloging public T cell receptors could reveal signatures of past pathogen exposure. Along with the roughly 700-subject first cohort, a separate validation cohort of over a hundred different subjects was used. The T cell repertoires of around 730 subjects were profiled by immunosequencing and related to cytomegalovirus serostatus. Typing coverage differed by locus: A, B, C, DRB1 and DQB1 were typed in about 620-630 donors, DQA1 in around 500, DPA1 in 600 to 610, and DPB1 in around 490. The study combined high-throughput TCR immunosequencing, statistical association of individual TCRs with disease status, and machine learning to predict cytomegalovirus infection status. HLA typing covered class I and class II loci at four-digit resolution. Roughly five DR-DQ haplotypes were handled as single units for association and clustering, since linkage in the cohort was strong. A later analysis re-examined previously published TCR beta repertoires from more than 600 donors and added high-resolution HLA genotyping to investigate patterns of TCR occurrence. The later analysis used no new phenotypic data to find candidate immune exposures, relying instead on TCR beta sequences and their occurrence across donors. Donor age, sex, ethnicity and CMV serostatus were compiled alongside the repertoire data. All discovery cohort repertoires had been generated using a single sequencing platform. The research as a whole found: In a later genetic analysis, fewer N-insertions in productive TCRs were reported among donors in an Asian-associated ancestry cluster than the approximately 670-donor mean. Strong co-occurrence of HLA alleles, especially DR and DQ, made assigning TCR associations to individual alleles difficult. In a later analysis, the rate of TCR association differed among HLA loci, with DRB1 alleles having the most associated TCRs and HLA-C alleles having the fewest. In both the original and validation cohorts, the classifier was reported to diagnose cytomegalovirus status with high specificity and sensitivity. A cluster of highly shared sequence variants was judged likely to represent a technical artifact of the sequencing pipeline. According to the authors, the approach could potentially be generalized to other disease states and immunological phenotypes. For the cohort, immune exposure information was limited to CMV serostatus. Because counts were too low, seventeen rarely observed V segments, including chromosome 9 orphons, were left out of the earlier analysis of some 600 of the donors. In the study, 150 to 200 TCR beta chains were listed as associated with cytomegalovirus. HLA typing was unavailable for some donors at each locus, so association tests used only the typed subset. Correlated functional status among segregating V segments might reflect linkage disequilibrium, but an unknown experimental factor could not be ruled out. Three of the identified cytomegalovirus-associated TCR beta chains were confirmed in vitro to be specific for cytomegalovirus antigens. While some public TCRs were present in many individuals, most TCR sequences turned up only very rarely across donors. Broadly in line with IMGT annotations, most TCR beta V segments showed up in productive rearrangements about 87% or about 30% of the time in an earlier analysis of approximately 600 of the donors. Roughly uniform sequencing depth across donors was assumed in presence/absence analyses, although this assumption may not hold. A further reported finding was that TCR beta sequences accurately predicted the HLA-A and HLA-B alleles for most subjects in the first cohort. A later analysis associated 16,951 TCR beta sequences with specific HLA alleles at a false discovery rate of 0.05. A later analysis reported that several top co-occurrence clusters appeared linked to parvovirus B19, influenza, CMV and Epstein-Barr virus. The cohort was sequenced for TCR beta chains only, and without alpha or paired-chain data the features that could be detected were limited. In a later genetic analysis, a missense DCLRE1C variant was associated with V-gene and J-gene trimming of TCR beta chains, and the association was replicated in an independent cohort. In a later analysis, HLA-associated TCR beta chains showed more clonal expansion and lower generation probabilities than non-associated chains that were equally common. A later analysis found that most CMV-associated TCR beta chains appeared HLA-restricted, with HLA associations seemingly driven largely by CMV exposure.

The cohort comprised around 690 healthy bone marrow donors. At the time of sampling, every cohort member was nominally healthy, though immune exposures that went unrecorded were likely present. The donor was CMV seropositive and belonged to the group of 250 to 300 seropositive cohort members. Each donor provided a peripheral blood sample, and peripheral blood mononuclear cells were used for TCR beta sequencing. The Qiagen DNeasy Blood Extraction Kit was used to extract genomic DNA from the blood cell samples. Library generation was performed with the immunoSEQ multiplex PCR assay. The multiplex PCR relied on a mix of 60 forward primers for TCR Vbeta segments and 13 reverse primers for TCR Jbeta segments. Amplification of the CDR3 region of rearranged TCR beta genes was performed with a multiplex PCR assay on genomic DNA. On the Illumina HiSeq System, the amplified TCR beta libraries were sequenced as 87-base-pair reads. Turning to the authors' computational methods: A later analysis counted approximately 74 million unique TCR beta chains across the 666 repertoires, and roughly 10 million of these chains were shared by at least two donors. To remove PCR and sequencing errors, raw reads were error-corrected and collapsed into unique sequences using a nearest-neighbor algorithm that merged closely related sequences. To assign V, D and J gene segments, CDR3 sequences were aligned to IMGT reference sequences. For a sequence to be retained, a match of at least six nucleotides to both a V gene segment and a J gene segment was required. A rearrangement was called productive if the CDR3 had no stop codons and remained in frame with V and J, and every other rearrangement was called non-productive. CDR3 was defined by IMGT convention, running from the second conserved V-encoded cysteine to the conserved J-encoded phenylalanine. The earlier analysis of some 600 of the donors excluded sequences that lacked an unambiguous match to a single V gene segment. In an earlier analysis of approximately 560 of the donors, a V segment was called functional when productive rearrangements were above 56.7%, and segregating when the standard deviation between donors exceeded 5%. A statistical classification framework was built for diagnosing cytomegalovirus status from the catalog of TCR beta chain sequences. A later analysis assigned V and J genes by comparing TCR nucleotide sequences with IMGT/GENE-DB human TR gene sequences. Using the TCRdist pipeline, a later analysis assigned CDR3 sequences along with most-parsimonious VDJ recombination scenarios. In a later analysis, each TCR beta chain was defined by its CDR3 amino acid sequence together with its V-gene family, and reads without a unique V-gene family were excluded. As a way to deal with suspected cross-contamination and a sequencing artifact, a later analysis dropped over 550 nucleotide sequences that were highly shared and had low generation probability. For each public chain, a later analysis derived a clonal expansion index from normalized ranks of inferred template counts within each repertoire. In a later analysis, generation probabilities were computed using a VDJ recombination model fitted to out-of-frame rearrangements, and the results were checked against IGoR. Hypergeometric tests were used in a later analysis to score TCR-TCR, TCR-HLA and TCR-CMV co-occurrence, with a repertoire-size bias correction applied to the TCR pairs. False discovery rates were estimated in a later analysis by permuting HLA or CMV assignments 20 times. In a later analysis, co-occurring TCRs were grouped using DBSCAN, with TCRdist sequence similarity added in when clustering inside HLA-allele-positive subsets. Co-occurrence clustering excluded repertoires with fewer than 30,000 or more than 120,000 public chains, plus five with anomalous nucleotide sharing. The table was pulled from immuneACCESS by TCRdb, which kept in-frame rearrangements only. Such tables lose some clones; where checked, under half of the loss comes from unresolved V genes, and the rest has no known cause. V and J calls and clone size come straight from that table; D and trimming were deduced from the DNA. The sample table records approximately 82,000 clones; roughly 74% of these occur just once. Clones ranked in the top ten supply 6% to 8% of the sample.

The source of this sequence is a woman in her 50s in good health and CMV-seropositive. Material for sequencing was PBMCs.

The DNA reads as follows: TGTGCCAGCAGTTTCTCCGACAGGGGAGGCAATCAGCCCCAGCATTTT. It translates to CASSFSDRGGNQPQHF. This chain is built from TRBV28 and TRBJ1-5, and 8 bases in between align with TRBD1. Compared with germline, V lacks 3 bases and J lacks 2 bases; bases without a gene match: 6. Taken from the germline V gene, the CDR1 and CDR2 loops are MDHEN and SYDVKM. The CDR3 spans 16 residues, from the cysteine through the phenylalanine. Just CDR3 DNA is preserved here, 48 bases in frame from base 1.